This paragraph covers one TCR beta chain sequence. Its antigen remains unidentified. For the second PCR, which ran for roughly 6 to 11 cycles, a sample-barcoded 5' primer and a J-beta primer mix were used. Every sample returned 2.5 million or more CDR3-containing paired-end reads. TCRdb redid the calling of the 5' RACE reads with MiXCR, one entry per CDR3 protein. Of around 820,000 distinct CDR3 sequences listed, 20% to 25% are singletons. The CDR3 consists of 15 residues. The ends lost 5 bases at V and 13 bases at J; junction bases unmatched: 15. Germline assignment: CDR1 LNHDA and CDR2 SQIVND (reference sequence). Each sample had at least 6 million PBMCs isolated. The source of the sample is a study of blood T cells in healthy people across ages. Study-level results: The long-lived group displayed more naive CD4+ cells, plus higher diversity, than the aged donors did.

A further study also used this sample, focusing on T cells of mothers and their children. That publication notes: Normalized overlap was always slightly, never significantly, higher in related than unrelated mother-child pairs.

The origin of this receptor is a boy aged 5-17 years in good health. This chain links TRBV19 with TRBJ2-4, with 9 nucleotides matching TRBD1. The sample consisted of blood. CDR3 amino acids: CASSQGGRDRVVQYF. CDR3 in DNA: TGTGCCAGTAGTCAGGGGGGCCGGGACAGGGTAGTCCAGTACTTC.